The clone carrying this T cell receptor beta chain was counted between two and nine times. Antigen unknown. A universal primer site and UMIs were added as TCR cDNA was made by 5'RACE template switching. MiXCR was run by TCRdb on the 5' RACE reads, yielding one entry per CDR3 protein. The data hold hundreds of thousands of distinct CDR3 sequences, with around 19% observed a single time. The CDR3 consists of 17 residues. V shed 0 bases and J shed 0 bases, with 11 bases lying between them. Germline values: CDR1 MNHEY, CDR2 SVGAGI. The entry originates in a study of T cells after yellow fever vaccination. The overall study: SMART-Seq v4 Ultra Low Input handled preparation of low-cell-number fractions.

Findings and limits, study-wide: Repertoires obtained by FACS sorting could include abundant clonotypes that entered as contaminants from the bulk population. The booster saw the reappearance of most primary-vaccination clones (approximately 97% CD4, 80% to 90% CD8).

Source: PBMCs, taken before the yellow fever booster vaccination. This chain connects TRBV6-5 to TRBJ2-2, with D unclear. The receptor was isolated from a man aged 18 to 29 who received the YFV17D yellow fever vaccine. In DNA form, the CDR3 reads TGTGCCAGCAGTTACTCGATGCGGCAAGCGAACACCGGGGAGCTGTTTTTT. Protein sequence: CASSYSMRQANTGELFF.